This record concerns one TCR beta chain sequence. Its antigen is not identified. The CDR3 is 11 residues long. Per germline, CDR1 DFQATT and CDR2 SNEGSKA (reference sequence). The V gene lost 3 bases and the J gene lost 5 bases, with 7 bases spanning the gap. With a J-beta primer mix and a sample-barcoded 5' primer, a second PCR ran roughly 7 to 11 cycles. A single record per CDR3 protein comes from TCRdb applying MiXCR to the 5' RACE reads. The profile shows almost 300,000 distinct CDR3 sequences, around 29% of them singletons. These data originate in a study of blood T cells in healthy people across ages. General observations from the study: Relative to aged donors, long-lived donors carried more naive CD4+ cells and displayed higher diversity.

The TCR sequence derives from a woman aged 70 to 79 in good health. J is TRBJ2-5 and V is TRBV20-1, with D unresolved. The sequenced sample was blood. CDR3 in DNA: TGCAGTGCTAGCTACGGGGAGACCCAGTACTTC. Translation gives CSASYGETQYF.